Sequencing of this TCR beta chain was carried out in a study of CD8 T cells in ankylosing spondylitis. This clonotype was counted many times. Its target is not known. One entry per CDR3 protein results from TCRdb running MiXCR on the 5' RACE reads. The top ten clones hold almost 30% of a sample with 150,000 to 200,000 distinct CDR3 sequences, roughly 12% of them seen once. Study observations and caveats: Earlier literature documents some of the motif variants in reactive arthritis synovial fluid and blood. Researchers reportedly found disease-linked clones significantly enriched in matched ankylosing spondylitis synovial fluid.

The receptor was derived from a male donor with ankylosing spondylitis or in good health (not recorded which). Sequenced material: blood, either unsorted or a sorted T cell fraction (not recorded which).

CDR3 in amino acids: CASSLVDRGNQPQHF. DNA of the CDR3: TGTGCCAGCAGCTTGGTAGACAGGGGAAATCAGCCCCAGCATTTT. This chain uses TRBV5-5 with TRBJ1-5; TRBD1 matches at 8 bases. CDR1 SGHKS and CDR2 YYEKEE come from the germline V gene (reference sequence). Trimming took 0 bases from V and 4 from J; bases not matched to a gene: 3. There are 15 residues in the CDR3.